This entry is about one T cell receptor (beta chain). Its antigen is still unknown. The germline V gene has CDR1 KGHSH and CDR2 LQKENI. The CDR3 loop spans 14 amino acids. With 2 bases removed from V and 5 bases from J, the gap between germline ends came to 11 bases. These data are taken from a study of shared clonotypes between healthy human individuals. General study results and limits: Only a few donors were included, so the genetic and exposure-history diversity represented was limited.

At deep level, the assay was performed. Sequenced by immunoSEQ multiplex PCR; TCRdb stores in-frame clones only, minus some. Of around 200,000 clones listed, roughly 70% are singletons. The chain carries TRBV18 and TRBJ2-3; D gene unclear. Sequenced sample: memory CD4+ T cells sorted from blood. As for subset: CD45RA-negative fraction. This sequence was found in a man aged 25 to 45 in good health. CDR3 in amino acids: CASSPGPAQDTQYF. The CDR3 DNA follows: TGTGCCAGCTCACCAGGCCCCGCCCAAGATACGCAGTATTTT.